The 27 T cell receptor beta chains listed next were all sequenced from one sample in a study of early T cells in non-severe SARS-CoV-2 infection. TCRdb fed the 5' RACE reads into MiXCR, producing one record per CDR3 protein. Of about 67,000 distinct CDR3 sequences listed, around 10% are singletons. Sequencing used whole blood. The receptors come from an adult who was a healthcare worker with PCR-confirmed SARS-CoV-2 infection or an uninfected control (not recorded which).

This clonotype came up a few times. This CDR3 reads CASSIGQETDTQYF. The DNA for the CDR3 is TGCGCCAGCAGCATAGGACAGGAGACAGATACGCAGTATTTT. This sequence joins TRBV5-1 and TRBJ2-3; 7 nucleotides align to TRBD1. V was clipped by 4 bases and J by 3 bases; unmatched bases: 5. The CDR3 loop spans 14 amino acids. Germline V gene sequence: CDR1 SGHRS, CDR2 YFSETQ.

This clonotype was picked up many times. The rearrangement links TRBV6-5 to TRBJ1-2; tentative D call: TRBD1 (5 bases). CDR1 and CDR2 (germline): MNHEY, SVGAGI. This CDR3 is 16 amino acids long. Trimming took 0 bases from V and 0 from J, leaving 11 bases between them. In DNA form, the CDR3 reads TGTGCCAGCAGTTACTCGACCAGGGCGCCTAACTATGGCTACACCTTC. This encodes CASSYSTRAPNYGYTF.

The genes are TRBV12-3 or TRBV12-4 and TRBJ2-7; possible D gene TRBD2, 6 bases. The CDR3 spans 14 residues. V gave up 2 bases and J gave up 3 bases, with 11 bases separating them. This CDR3 is CASSLRGSHYEQYF. CDR3 in DNA: TGTGCCAGCAGTTTACGGGGGTCCCACTACGAGCAGTACTTC.

The sample holds many counts of this clonotype. This rearrangement joins TRBV2 to TRBJ2-3; possible D gene TRBD2, 5 bases. V was trimmed by 10 bases and J by 1 base, leaving 12 bases between them. The CDR3 loop spans 13 amino acids. Germline V gene data show CDR1 as SNHLY and CDR2 as FYNNEI. CDR3 region: CAMADGGTDTQYF. The CDR3 DNA sequence: TGTGCCATGGCTGACGGGGGCACAGATACGCAGTATTTT.

The sample holds a few counts of this clonotype. The chain has TRBV19 and TRBJ2-1; tentative D call: TRBD2 (5 bases). Trimming stripped 3 bases from V and 0 bases from J, with 9 bases between. Germline CDR1 LNHDA, CDR2 SQIVND (reference sequence). The CDR3 totals 15 residues. CDR3 DNA sequence: TGTGCCAGTAGTATGAGGCGGGCCTCCTACAATGAGCAGTTCTTC. This translates into CASSMRRASYNEQFF.

This clonotype was seen only a few times. This chain joins TRBV4-2 and TRBJ2-4; D possibly corresponds to TRBD2 (5 bases). V was trimmed by 0 bases and J by 3 bases, leaving 9 bases between them. Germline V gene lookup returns CDR1 LGHNA and CDR2 YNFKEQ. CDR3 length equals 15 residues. CDR3 in amino acids: CASSQEDYLKNIQYF. DNA of the CDR3: TGTGCCAGCAGCCAAGAAGACTACCTCAAAAACATTCAGTACTTC.

The chain carries TRBV7-9 and TRBJ2-7; TRBD1 matches at 7 bases. The ends lost 4 bases at V and 3 bases at J; junction bases unmatched: 6. This CDR3 is built from 14 residues. The V gene's germline CDR1 is SEHNR and CDR2 FQNEAQ (reference sequence). In DNA, the CDR3 is TGTGCCAGCAGCTCAGGACAGGCCTTCTACGAGCAGTACTTC. Translated: CASSSGQAFYEQYF. The full variable domain, in which reference TRBV7-9 and TRBJ2-7 provide the parts outside the CDR3, is DTGVSQNPRHKITKRGQNVTFRCDPISEHNRLYWYRQTLGQGPEFLTYFQNEAQLEKSRLLSDRFSAERPKGSFSTLEIQRTEQGDSAMYLCASSSGQAFYEQYFGPGTRLTVT.

V is TRBV5-1 and J is TRBJ2-7; either TRBD1 or TRBD2 may supply D (5 bases each). The CDR3 is 14 residues long. V lost 0 bases and J lost 2, with 9 bases in between. Germline assignment: CDR1 SGHRS and CDR2 YFSETQ. CDR3 residues: CASSLGDHTYEQYF. The CDR3 DNA reads as TGCGCCAGCAGCTTGGGGGACCATACCTACGAGCAGTACTTC.

V gene TRBV18 combines with J gene TRBJ1-1; D not certain. The germline V gene encodes CDR1 KGHSH and CDR2 LQKENI. This CDR3 has 14 amino acids. With 0 bases removed from V and 1 base from J, the gap between germline ends came to 6 bases. The CDR3 sequence: CASSPPGRNTEAFF. CDR3 DNA: TGTGCCAGCTCACCACCGGGCCGGAACACTGAAGCTTTCTTT.

The chain recombines TRBV12-3 or TRBV12-4 with TRBJ2-2; no firm D call. The CDR3 spans 17 residues. With 1 base removed from V and 3 bases from J, the gap between germline ends came to 15 bases. The chain's CDR3 is CASSLGRTLSYTGELFF. As DNA, the CDR3 is TGTGCCAGCAGTTTAGGACGGACCCTTTCTTACACCGGGGAGCTGTTTTTT.

Concerning this clonotype: One end of the junction varies from germline; a read error may be responsible. The chain combines TRBV7-2 with TRBJ2-1; the D is unclear. The CDR3 length is 15 residues. Germline V gives CDR1 SGHTA, CDR2 FQGNSA. CDR3 bases: TGTGCCAGCACCTTAGGATCCCAACTTTACAATGAGCAGTTCTTC. It yields the protein CASTLGSQLYNEQFF.

In this sample, this clonotype turned up many times. In DNA, the CDR3 is TGTGCCAGCTCACCGGGACAGGGTGACGGCTCACCCCTCCACTTT. This sequence encodes CASSPGQGDGSPLHF. J is TRBJ1-6 and V is TRBV18, with 9 positions matching TRBD1. With 3 bases clipped from V and 10 bases from J, the junction kept 7 bases outside the gene matches. Germline V gene sequence: CDR1 KGHSH, CDR2 LQKENI. The CDR3 totals 15 residues.

The chain joins TRBV3-1 to TRBJ2-1; TRBD2 matches at 7 bases. V was clipped by 0 bases and J by 9 bases; unmatched bases: 8. CDR3 length: 15 amino acids. Germline loops: CDR1 LGHDT, CDR2 YNNKEL (reference sequence). The CDR3 loop is CASSQDLLASGEQFF. The CDR3 coding sequence is TGTGCCAGCAGCCAAGATCTACTAGCGTCGGGTGAGCAGTTCTTC.

This clonotype was counted at least ten times. J is TRBJ1-2 and V is TRBV5-5, with D hard to call. Germline-derived CDR1 and CDR2 are SGHKS and YYEKEE (reference sequence). The ends were cut back, 3 bases at V and 0 bases at J, with 9 bases in the middle. The CDR3 sequence is 14 residues long. The CDR3 sequence is CASSSLTPNYGYTF. CDR3 nucleotides: TGTGCCAGCAGCTCCCTGACACCTAACTATGGCTACACCTTC.

This clonotype was seen ten or more times. The chain has TRBV5-1 and TRBJ2-5; D gene uncertain. Germline values: CDR1 SGHRS, CDR2 YFSETQ. V lost 5 bases and J 2 bases, leaving 10 bases between the germline ends. CDR3 size: 13 residues. The CDR3, as DNA: TGCGCCAGCAGGGGCTTCGGGCAAGAGACCCAGTACTTC. Residues: CASRGFGQETQYF.

This clonotype appeared many times. The chain links TRBV3-1 to TRBJ2-6; D is uncertain. Trimming shortened V by 0 bases and J by 0 bases, and 15 bases separated the two germline ends. This CDR3 has 19 amino acids. CDR1 LGHDT and CDR2 YNNKEL come from the germline V gene (reference sequence). The CDR3 here is CASSQEKRTVSSGANVLTF. In DNA, the CDR3 is TGTGCCAGCAGCCAAGAGAAAAGAACAGTAAGCTCTGGGGCCAACGTCCTGACTTTC. Drawing the rest from reference TRBV3-1 and TRBJ2-6, the complete variable domain is DTAVSQTPKYLVTQMGNDKSIKCEQNLGHDTMYWYKQDSKKFLKIMFSYNNKELIINETVPNRFSPKSPDKAHLNLHINSLELGDSAVYFCASSQEKRTVSSGANVLTFGAGSRLTVL.

In its sample, this clonotype was seen many times. The rearrangement joins TRBV7-8 to TRBJ1-1; D possibly corresponds to TRBD1 (6 bases). This CDR3 spans 14 amino acids. The germline V and J ends were trimmed by 5 bases and 0 bases, with 10 bases remaining between them. Germline V gene data show CDR1 as SGHVS and CDR2 as FQNEAQ. CDR3 sequence (DNA): TGTGCCAGCAGCATCGGACAGCTGAACACTGAAGCTTTCTTT. Translated, it gives CASSIGQLNTEAFF.

This clonotype was seen many times. This chain links TRBV10-3 with TRBJ2-1; the D is unclear. The CDR3 runs to 11 residues. Per the germline V gene, CDR1 is ENHRY and CDR2 is SYGVKD. The germline V and J ends were trimmed by 0 bases and 8 bases, with 2 bases remaining between them. Written as DNA, the CDR3 is TGTGCCATCAGTGAGTCCTATGAGCAGTTCTTC. Residues: CAISESYEQFF.

This clonotype was detected many times. V gene TRBV12-3 or TRBV12-4 combines with J gene TRBJ2-7; D tentatively reads TRBD1 or TRBD2 (5 bases each). The V and J ends lost 11 bases and 6 bases respectively, with 17 bases between them. CDR3 length: 12 residues. CDR3 loop: CAPRAGRVEQYF. The DNA of the CDR3 is TGTGCCCCCCGGGCAGGGCGGGTCGAGCAGTACTTC.

For this clonotype: The junction departs from germline at one end; a sequencing error may be responsible. V and J are TRBV7-3 and TRBJ2-1, with D unclear. Germline V CDR1 and CDR2: SGHTA, FQGTGA. The CDR3 runs to 15 residues. The CDR3: CANSLIPSSYNEQFF. DNA of the CDR3: TGTGCCAACAGCTTAATCCCTAGCTCCTACAATGAGCAGTTCTTC.

This clonotype was counted ten times or more. The genes are TRBV3-1 and TRBJ1-6; no clear D gene. The CDR3 is made up of 15 amino acids. V gave up 4 bases and J gave up 5 bases, with 12 bases separating them. Germline V gene data show CDR1 as LGHDT and CDR2 as YNNKEL (reference sequence). CDR3: CASSRLDLDNSPLHF. The CDR3 bases are TGTGCCAGCAGCCGGTTGGACTTAGATAATTCACCCCTCCACTTT.

This clonotype has more than one count but fewer than ten. The chain combines TRBV9 with TRBJ2-7; D might be TRBD1 or TRBD2, each matching 5 bases. The CDR3 has 15 residues. Looked up from germline, CDR1 is SGDLS and CDR2 is YYNGEE. V was clipped by 3 bases and J by 3 bases, with 16 bases between them. For the CDR3, the DNA is TGTGCCAGCAGCGCAAGGGACGGTCCCGTCTACGAGCAGTACTTC. Translating gives CASSARDGPVYEQYF. Full variable domain (missing parts from reference TRBV9 and TRBJ2-7): DSGVTQTPKHLITATGQRVTLRCSPRSGDLSVYWYQQSLDQGLQFLIQYYNGEERAKGNILERFSAQQFPDLHSELNLSSLELGDSALYFCASSARDGPVYEQYFGPGTRLTVT.

This clonotype was counted only a few times. This chain links TRBV28 with TRBJ2-2, with 9 bases identical to TRBD2. The CDR3 runs 15 residues. In germline, CDR1 is MDHEN, CDR2 SYDVKM. V lost 7 bases and J lost 2; bases outside the gene matches: 5. This chain's CDR3 is CASKKLAGNTGELFF. DNA for the CDR3: TGTGCCAGCAAAAAACTAGCGGGTAACACCGGGGAGCTGTTTTTT. Together with reference TRBV28 and TRBJ2-2, the CDR3 gives the full variable domain: DVKVTQSSRYLVKRTGEKVFLECVQDMDHENMFWYRQDPGLGLRLIYFSYDVKMKEKGDIPEGYSVSREKKERFSLILESASTNQTSMYLCASKKLAGNTGELFFGEGSRLTVL.

The CDR3 is CASRTPAGVVFKETQYF. In nucleotides, the CDR3 is TGTGCCAGCAGAACCCCGGCAGGGGTCGTTTTCAAAGAGACCCAGTACTTC. The chain couples TRBV11-3 to TRBJ2-5; D may be TRBD1 (6 bases). V was clipped by 6 bases and J by 3 bases, with 23 bases between them. CDR1 is SGHNT, CDR2 YENEEA, per germline. The CDR3 has 17 amino acids.

This clonotype was counted ten times or more. The chain joins TRBV12-3 or TRBV12-4 to TRBJ2-3, with 11 bases matching TRBD2. This CDR3 spans 17 amino acids. V dropped 5 bases and J dropped 2; count of bases not matched to a gene: 9. CDR3 amino acids: CASSLSGGAGDTDTQYF. CDR3 nucleotide sequence: TGTGCCAGCAGTCTTAGCGGGGGGGCCGGAGACACAGATACGCAGTATTTT.

The V gene is TRBV6-2 or TRBV6-3, the J gene TRBJ2-2; D assignment may be TRBD1 or TRBD2 (5 bases each). The CDR3 runs to 16 residues. With 2 bases removed from V and 1 base from J, the gap between germline ends came to 11 bases. Germline CDR1 reads MNHEY; CDR2 reads SVGEGT. The chain's CDR3 is CASSYMGPKNTGELFF. The CDR3 nucleotides are TGTGCCAGCAGTTACATGGGACCAAAGAACACCGGGGAGCTGTTTTTT.

This clonotype was detected ten times or more. The rearrangement uses TRBV4-2 and TRBJ2-3; TRBD2 might be the D (5 bases). From germline, CDR1 is LGHNA and CDR2 YNFKEQ. The CDR3 totals 15 residues. V lost 1 base and J 3 bases, leaving 11 bases between the germline ends. CDR3 DNA sequence: TGTGCCAGCAGCCAAGCCGTCCGGAGGACAGATACGCAGTATTTT. Translation: CASSQAVRRTDTQYF.